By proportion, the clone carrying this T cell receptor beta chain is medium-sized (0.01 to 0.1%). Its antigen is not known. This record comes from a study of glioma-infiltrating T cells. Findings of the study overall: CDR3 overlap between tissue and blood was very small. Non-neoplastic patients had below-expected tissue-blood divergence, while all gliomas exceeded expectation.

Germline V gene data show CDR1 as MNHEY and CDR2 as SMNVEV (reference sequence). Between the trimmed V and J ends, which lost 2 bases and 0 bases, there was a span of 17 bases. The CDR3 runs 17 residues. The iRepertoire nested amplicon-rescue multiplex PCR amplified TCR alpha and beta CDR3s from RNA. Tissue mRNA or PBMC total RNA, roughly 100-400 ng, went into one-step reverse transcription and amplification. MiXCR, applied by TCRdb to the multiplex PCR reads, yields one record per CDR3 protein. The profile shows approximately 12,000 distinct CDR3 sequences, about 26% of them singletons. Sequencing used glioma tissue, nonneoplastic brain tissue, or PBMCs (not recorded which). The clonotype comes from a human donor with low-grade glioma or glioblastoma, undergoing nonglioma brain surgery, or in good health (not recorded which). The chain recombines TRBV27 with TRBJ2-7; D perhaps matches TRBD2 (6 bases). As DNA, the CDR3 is TGTGCCAGCAGTTTAGGAGGGGTAGCGGTGAGCTCCTACGAGCAGTACTTC. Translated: CASSLGGVAVSSYEQYF.